This TCR beta chain emerged from a study of T cell responses to AZD1222 COVID-19 vaccine. The CDR3 totals 15 residues. CDR1 SGHNT and CDR2 YYREEE come from the germline V gene (reference sequence). Trimming shortened V by 3 bases and J by 3 bases, and 15 bases separated the two germline ends. The repertoire was sequenced with immunoSEQ multiplex PCR; TCRdb's copy has only in-frame clones and lacks some. The sample lists 100,000 to 120,000 clones, 80% to 95% occurring once. The starting material was peripheral blood, obtained 28 days after the second AZD1222 dose. This sequence joins TRBV5-4 and TRBJ2-5, with D hard to call. This clonotype was sampled from an adult who received the AZD1222 COVID-19 vaccine. CDR3 nucleotide sequence: TGTGCCAGCAGCTGGGGTGAGGATAAGAAAGAGACCCAGTACTTC. This encodes CASSWGEDKKETQYF.